Each of the 3 T cell receptor beta chains below was sequenced from the same sample in a study of graft-versus-host responses after intestinal transplantation. Generated by immunoSEQ multiplex PCR, the TCRdb table keeps only in-frame clones and is missing some. The repertoire holds some 120,000 clones, with more than 90% as singletons. Their specific antigens are unknown. The material sequenced was unstimulated CD4+ T cells sorted from spleen or lymph node cells, taken before intestinal transplant. These receptors originate from a human donor who received an intestinal transplant.

The chain employs TRBV7-2 and TRBJ1-6; perhaps TRBD1 as D (5 bases). Deletions cut 6 bases from V and 0 bases from J, with 15 bases between. Germline CDR1 is SGHTA and CDR2 is FQGNSA. The CDR3 spans 17 residues. Written as DNA, the CDR3 is TGTGCCAGCAGAGCGGGGGGGTTCCTCTCCTATAATTCACCCCTCCACTTT. This gives the protein CASRAGGFLSYNSPLHF. Looking up the rest from reference TRBV7-2 and TRBJ1-6 gives the full variable domain: GAGVSQSPSNKVTEKGKDVELRCDPISGHTALYWYRQSLGQGLEFLIYFQGNSAPDKSGLPSDRFSAERTGGSVSTLTIQRTQQEDSAVYLCASRAGGFLSYNSPLHFGNGTRLTVT.

V gene TRBV7-7 combines with J gene TRBJ1-1; D ambiguous. CDR3 length: 13 residues. Trimming removed 5 bases at V and 4 bases at J, with 11 bases between. Germline lookup yields CDR1 SSHAT and CDR2 FNYEAQ (reference sequence). The CDR3 coding sequence is TGTGCCAGCAGCCTGAGGCTGACCACTGAAGCTTTCTTT. Amino acids: CASSLRLTTEAFF.

The rearrangement links TRBV7-8 to TRBJ2-3; D is unclear. Germline assignment: CDR1 SGHVS and CDR2 FQNEAQ. Trimming pared 3 bases from V and 1 base from J, leaving 17 bases between. The CDR3 is 17 amino acids. DNA of the CDR3: TGTGCCAGCAGCTTTTCCGTCCTGAGGTGGGGCACAGATACGCAGTATTTT. Translation gives CASSFSVLRWGTDTQYF.